Presented here are 27 T cell receptor beta chains from one specimen sequenced in a study of CD4+ T cells in melanoma. TCRdb's copy holds only in-frame clones and misses some; the assay was immunoSEQ multiplex PCR. The sample contains 120,000 to 150,000 clones, about 93% of which appear only once. The receptor source for this set is a human donor with melanoma.

Regarding this clone: Other DNA sequences within the sample encode an identical CDR3. The rearrangement uses TRBV6-6 and TRBJ1-2; 7 positions agree with TRBD1. V lost 4 bases and J lost 1; bases outside the gene matches: 3. Germline V gene data show CDR1 as MNHNY and CDR2 as SVGAGI (reference sequence). The CDR3 spans 14 residues. The CDR3 DNA is TGTGCCAGCAGTTCCGGGACAGTTAACTATGGCTACACCTTC. Its translation: CASSSGTVNYGYTF.

The rearrangement joins TRBV2 to TRBJ1-2, with 7 bases that match TRBD1. J lost 5 bases, V lost 5 bases, and 8 bases had no gene match. The CDR3 totals 14 residues. CDR1 is SNHLY and CDR2 is FYNNEI in the germline V gene. Here the CDR3 DNA reads TGTGCCAGCAGTCGACAGGGAGTAGGTTATGGCTACACCTTC. Translation: CASSRQGVGYGYTF.

The chain carries TRBV5-4 and TRBJ1-2; 8 bases map to TRBD1. CDR1 is SGHNT and CDR2 is YYREEE in the germline V gene (reference sequence). The CDR3 is 13 residues long. V trimming: 0 bases; J trimming: 13 bases; junction bases outside the gene matches: 8. The CDR3 loop is CASSLAPGQVITF. The CDR3 nucleotides are TGTGCCAGCAGCTTGGCCCCGGGACAGGTAATCACCTTC.

This sequence joins TRBV5-1 and TRBJ2-3, with 10 nucleotides matching TRBD1. This CDR3 contains 17 residues. Germline V gene data show CDR1 as SGHRS and CDR2 as YFSETQ. Trimming cost V 2 bases and J 3 bases; bases outside gene matches: 9. In nucleotides, the CDR3 is TGCGCCAGCAGCTTCCGACAGGGGGCAAGAGATACAGATACGCAGTATTTT. Translated, it gives CASSFRQGARDTDTQYF.

CDR3 loop: CASSLNGGVETQYF. CDR3 in DNA: TGCGCCAGCAGCTTGAATGGAGGGGTCGAGACCCAGTACTTC. The chain has TRBV5-1 and TRBJ2-5; a possible D gene is TRBD2 (6 bases). Germline CDR1 SGHRS, CDR2 YFSETQ. This CDR3 has 14 amino acids. V shed 1 base and J shed 5 bases, with 12 bases lying between them.

The CDR3 region is CASKIRGPYTEAFF. The CDR3 region has the DNA TGTGCCAGCAAGATCCGGGGGCCGTACACTGAAGCTTTCTTT. This sequence joins TRBV2 and TRBJ1-1; D may be TRBD1 (6 bases). CDR3 size: 14 residues. In germline, CDR1 is SNHLY, CDR2 FYNNEI. V shed 7 bases and J shed 3 bases, with 15 bases lying between them.

V gene TRBV2 combines with J gene TRBJ2-5, with D uncertain. Germline V gene lookup returns CDR1 SNHLY and CDR2 FYNNEI. The CDR3 covers 14 residues. The V end was cut by 2 bases, the J end by 10 bases, with 17 bases between. CDR3 sequence: CASSERVVADIQYF. CDR3 sequence (DNA): TGTGCCAGCAGTGAACGGGTTGTGGCTGATATCCAGTACTTC. The whole variable domain, remainder taken from reference TRBV2 and TRBJ2-5, is EPEVTQTPSHQVTQMGQEVILRCVPISNHLYFYWYRQILGQKVEFLVSFYNNEISEKSEIFDDQFSVERPDGSNFTLKIRSTKLEDSAMYFCASSERVVADIQYFGPGTRLLVL.

The CDR3 DNA follows: TGTGCCAGCAGCCTACTGCGGGGGCCGGTTTACGAGCAGTACTTC. It encodes CASSLLRGPVYEQYF. The chain couples TRBV11-2 to TRBJ2-7; possible D gene TRBD2, 7 bases. Trimming removed 5 bases from V and 4 bases from J, with 18 bases in between. The CDR3 length is 15 residues. Germline CDR1 is SGHAT and CDR2 is FQNNGV.

The gene calls are TRBV7-9 and TRBJ1-2; 8 bases match TRBD1. Trimming took 1 base from V and 6 from J; bases not matched to a gene: 16. Germline CDR1 reads SEHNR; CDR2 reads FQNEAQ (reference sequence). The CDR3 length is 18 residues. The CDR3 sequence is CASSLVYPKDRGRDGYTF. DNA for the CDR3: TGTGCCAGCAGCTTAGTGTACCCCAAAGACAGGGGACGGGATGGCTACACCTTC.

The chain couples TRBV9 to TRBJ2-1; 15 bases map to TRBD2. Germline CDR1 SGDLS, CDR2 YYNGEE. V was pared by 3 bases and J by 0 bases, with 13 bases of the junction left unmatched. The CDR3 is 21 residues long. CDR3: CASSAVGGLAGGIPSYNEQFF. CDR3 sequence (DNA): TGTGCCAGCAGCGCCGTAGGGGGACTAGCGGGGGGTATCCCCTCCTACAATGAGCAGTTCTTC.

This clone was seen only once. V and J are TRBV7-4 and TRBJ2-1; D remains unclear. The CDR3 sequence is 10 residues long. With 7 bases removed from V and 7 bases from J, the gap between germline ends came to 5 bases. Germline CDR1 is SGHVT and CDR2 is SQSDAQ. CDR3: CASTPNEQFF. CDR3 in DNA: TGTGCCAGCACCCCTAATGAGCAGTTCTTC.

The chain recombines TRBV19 with TRBJ2-5; TRBD2 might be the D (6 bases). CDR1 and CDR2 (germline): LNHDA, SQIVND (reference sequence). The CDR3 spans 14 residues. Trimming removed 1 base from V and 5 bases from J, with 11 bases in between. This CDR3 reads CASSIGGKGETQYF. CDR3 sequence (DNA): TGTGCCAGTAGTATAGGCGGGAAGGGGGAGACCCAGTACTTC. Full variable domain (rest looked up from reference TRBV19 and TRBJ2-5): DGGITQSPKYLFRKEGQNVTLSCEQNLNHDAMYWYRQDPGQGLRLIYYSQIVNDFQKGDIAEGYSVSREKKESFPLTVTSAQKNPTAFYLCASSIGGKGETQYFGPGTRLLVL.

The chain uses TRBV7-6 and TRBJ1-2; D unresolved. V was trimmed by 5 bases and J by 5 bases, leaving 12 bases between them. CDR1 SGHVS and CDR2 FNYEAQ come from the germline V gene. The CDR3 totals 13 residues. The CDR3 reads CASSPEAGYGYTF. The CDR3 region has the DNA TGTGCCAGCAGCCCGGAGGCGGGGTATGGCTACACCTTC.

The chain recombines TRBV5-1 with TRBJ2-3; D is perhaps TRBD1 (5 bases). CDR3 length: 16 amino acids. V shed 1 base and J shed 3 bases, with 15 bases lying between them. Germline loops: CDR1 SGHRS, CDR2 YFSETQ. The CDR3 loop reads CASSLQGSTLTDTQYF. The CDR3 DNA reads as TGCGCCAGCAGCTTGCAGGGCAGTACCCTAACAGATACGCAGTATTTT.

The genes are TRBV5-6 and TRBJ1-1; D is undetermined. The CDR3 is 15 residues long. Looked up from germline, CDR1 is SGHDT and CDR2 is YYEEEE. Trimming removed 2 bases from V and 1 base from J, with 12 bases in between. The CDR3 protein is CASSFRPFTNTEAFF. In DNA form, the CDR3 reads TGTGCCAGCAGCTTCAGACCCTTCACGAACACTGAAGCTTTCTTT.

The chain joins TRBV18 to TRBJ1-1; 8 bases fit TRBD1. V was clipped by 3 bases and J by 1 base; unmatched bases: 7. The CDR3 consists of 16 residues. CDR1 and CDR2 from the germline V gene are KGHSH and LQKENI. CDR3 in DNA: TGTGCCAGCTCACCTTTAGGACAGGGACAGAACACTGAAGCTTTCTTT. Residues: CASSPLGQGQNTEAFF.

V usage is TRBV7-7 and J usage is TRBJ2-5, with a tentative D call TRBD2 (7 bases). V was cut by 5 bases and J by 4 bases, with 14 bases left in between. This CDR3 region has 14 residues. Looked up from germline, CDR1 is SSHAT and CDR2 is FNYEAQ (reference sequence). CDR3 sequence (DNA): TGTGCCAGCAGCCGTGGACTAGGGGGAGAGACCCAGTACTTC. Amino acid sequence: CASSRGLGGETQYF.

The rearrangement links TRBV7-9 to TRBJ2-7; D is unresolved. The length of the CDR3 is 12 residues. Per germline, CDR1 SEHNR and CDR2 FQNEAQ (reference sequence). The ends were cut back, 6 bases at V and 5 bases at J, with 11 bases in the middle. The CDR3 nucleotides are TGTGCCAGCAGTCAGAGGTTCAACGAGCAGTACTTC. Translation: CASSQRFNEQYF.

The rearrangement links TRBV11-2 to TRBJ1-1, with D possibly matching TRBD1 (6 bases). The CDR3 contains 14 residues. The germline gives CDR1 SGHAT, CDR2 FQNNGV. The ends were cut back, 3 bases at V and 4 bases at J, with 12 bases in the middle. The CDR3 sequence is CASSFVTGSTEAFF. CDR3 DNA sequence: TGTGCCAGCAGCTTCGTGACAGGAAGCACTGAAGCTTTCTTT. Drawing the rest from reference TRBV11-2 and TRBJ1-1, the complete variable domain is EAGVAQSPRYKIIEKRQSVAFWCNPISGHATLYWYQQILGQGPKLLIQFQNNGVVDDSQLPKDRFSAERLKGVDSTLKIQPAKLEDSAVYLCASSFVTGSTEAFFGQGTRLTVV.

V gene TRBV4-1 combines with J gene TRBJ2-3; possibly TRBD1 for D (7 bases). Looked up from germline, CDR1 is MGHRA and CDR2 is YSYEKL. The length of the CDR3 is 17 residues. Trimming left V 3 bases short and J 3 bases short, with 19 bases between. This chain's CDR3 is CASSQLEGAGRTDTQYF. CDR3 nucleotides: TGCGCCAGCAGCCAGCTAGAGGGGGCAGGGAGGACAGATACGCAGTATTTT.

V gene TRBV19 combines with J gene TRBJ2-6; D may be TRBD2 (5 bases). The V gene's germline CDR1 is LNHDA and CDR2 SQIVND (reference sequence). The ends were cut back, 7 bases at V and 2 bases at J, with 9 bases in the middle. CDR3 size: 14 residues. The CDR3 reads CASIGRAGANVLTF. CDR3 nucleotide sequence: TGTGCCAGTATCGGGCGGGCTGGGGCCAACGTCCTGACTTTC.

The chain joins TRBV5-1 to TRBJ2-2; weak D call: TRBD1 (6 bases). Germline assignment: CDR1 SGHRS and CDR2 YFSETQ. V lost 1 base to trimming and J lost 3 bases, with 10 bases between them. The CDR3 length is 15 residues. In DNA, the CDR3 is TGCGCCAGCAGCTTGCCAGGGGCGGACACCGGGGAGCTGTTTTTT. It encodes CASSLPGADTGELFF.

The V gene is TRBV2, the J gene TRBJ1-5; possibly TRBD1 for D (5 bases). The ends were cut back, 8 bases at V and 7 bases at J, with 15 bases in the middle. This CDR3 has 13 residues. CDR1 and CDR2 from the germline V gene are SNHLY and FYNNEI. The CDR3 loop reads CASRSGGRQPQHF. The CDR3 coding sequence is TGTGCCAGCCGCTCCGGGGGACGACAGCCCCAGCATTTT.

The sample holds a few counts of this clone. This chain connects TRBV5-6 to TRBJ2-3, with unresolved D. The CDR3 spans 15 residues. Deletions cut 1 base from V and 0 bases from J, with 9 bases between. From germline, CDR1 is SGHDT and CDR2 YYEEEE. CDR3: CASSLSQESTDTQYF. The CDR3 nucleotides are TGTGCCAGCAGCTTGAGCCAGGAGAGCACAGATACGCAGTATTTT. Variable domain in full (rest from reference TRBV5-6 and TRBJ2-3): DAGVTQSPTHLIKTRGQQVTLRCSPKSGHDTVSWYQQALGQGPQFIFQYYEEEERQRGNFPDRFSGHQFPNYSSELNVNALLLGDSALYLCASSLSQESTDTQYFGPGTRLTVL.

V gene TRBV7-2 combines with J gene TRBJ1-1; D remains ambiguous. The CDR3 covers 14 residues. V lost 5 bases to trimming and J lost 0 bases, with 10 bases between them. Germline V gene lookup returns CDR1 SGHTA and CDR2 FQGNSA. The CDR3 nucleotides are TGTGCCAGCAGCGCCTATACAGTGAACACTGAAGCTTTCTTT. This codes for CASSAYTVNTEAFF.

This chain links TRBV2 with TRBJ2-5, with a weak D call TRBD1 (6 bases). Germline V gene data show CDR1 as SNHLY and CDR2 as FYNNEI. Trimming removed 8 bases at V and 3 bases at J, with 16 bases between. CDR3 size: 14 residues. CDR3 coding DNA: TGTGCCAGCCTTTTCTCAGGGGCGGAAGAGACCCAGTACTTC. Its protein is CASLFSGAEETQYF.

This sequence joins TRBV19 and TRBJ1-6, with D maybe TRBD1 (5 bases). With 8 bases removed from V and 4 bases from J, the gap between germline ends came to 9 bases. The CDR3 runs 13 residues. Germline V CDR1 and CDR2: LNHDA, SQIVND (reference sequence). CDR3 loop: CASWGRYNSPLHF. The CDR3, as DNA: TGTGCCAGTTGGGGACGGTATAATTCACCCCTCCACTTT. The complete variable domain, with remaining parts taken from reference TRBV19 and TRBJ1-6, reads DGGITQSPKYLFRKEGQNVTLSCEQNLNHDAMYWYRQDPGQGLRLIYYSQIVNDFQKGDIAEGYSVSREKKESFPLTVTSAQKNPTAFYLCASWGRYNSPLHFGNGTRLTVT.